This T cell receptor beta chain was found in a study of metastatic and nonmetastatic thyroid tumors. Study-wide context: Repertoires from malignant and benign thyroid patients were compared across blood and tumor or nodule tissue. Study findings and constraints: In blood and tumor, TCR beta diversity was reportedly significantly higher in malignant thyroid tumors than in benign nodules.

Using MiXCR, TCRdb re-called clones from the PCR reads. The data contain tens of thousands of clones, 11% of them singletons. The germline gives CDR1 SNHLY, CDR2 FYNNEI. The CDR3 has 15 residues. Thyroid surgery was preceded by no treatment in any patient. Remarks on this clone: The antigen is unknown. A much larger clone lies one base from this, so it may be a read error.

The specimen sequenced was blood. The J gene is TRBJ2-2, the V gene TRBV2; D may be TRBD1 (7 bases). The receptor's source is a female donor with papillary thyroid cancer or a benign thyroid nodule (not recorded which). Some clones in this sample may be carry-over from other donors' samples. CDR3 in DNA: TGTGCCAGCAGTCCTCGGACAGGAGGGACCGGGGAGCCGTTTTTT. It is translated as CASSPRTGGTGEPFF.